Presented here are 27 T cell receptor beta chains from one specimen sequenced in a study of T cell repertoires in cytomegalovirus infection. TCRdb reprocessed the reads via MiXCR and lists one record per CDR3 protein. The table shows 740,000 or so distinct CDR3 sequences, with 35% to 40% occurring only once. The specimen sequenced was PBMCs. The receptors shown here come from a human donor in good health (CMV status not recorded). Some clones in this sample may be carry-over from other donors' samples.

This clonotype was observed a few times. The rearrangement uses TRBV24-1 and TRBJ2-5, with D unresolved. The V gene's germline CDR1 is KGHDR and CDR2 SFDVKD. Trimming pared 1 base from V and 5 bases from J, leaving 10 bases between. The CDR3 is 14 residues long. The CDR3 DNA reads TGTGCCACCAGTGATTTAAAAAATGCGGAGACCCAGTACTTC. Encoded protein: CATSDLKNAETQYF.

This clonotype was detected only a few times. V and J are TRBV28 and TRBJ1-1; perhaps TRBD1 as D (5 bases). V was trimmed by 5 bases and J by 0 bases, leaving 10 bases between them. This CDR3 contains 14 residues. In germline, CDR1 is MDHEN, CDR2 SYDVKM. The CDR3 reads CASSRQSLNTEAFF. The CDR3 DNA sequence: TGTGCCAGCAGTCGACAGTCTTTGAACACTGAAGCTTTCTTT.

V usage is TRBV7-2 and J usage is TRBJ2-1; perhaps TRBD2 as D (5 bases). V was trimmed by 2 bases and J by 6 bases, leaving 29 bases between them. The CDR3 is 20 amino acids. CDR1 SGHTA and CDR2 FQGNSA come from the germline V gene. The CDR3: CASSLPTGTTPGKRANEQFF. In nucleotides, the CDR3 is TGTGCCAGCAGCTTACCTACTGGTACCACCCCGGGAAAAAGGGCCAATGAGCAGTTCTTC.

This clonotype occurred a few times. V is TRBV12-3 or TRBV12-4 and J is TRBJ2-3, with TRBD2 identical over 10 bases. The CDR3 loop spans 17 amino acids. The V gene end was trimmed by 2 bases and the J gene end by 5 bases; junction bases not matched to a gene: 10. The CDR3 loop reads CASSLPLASGGGDTQYF. Written as DNA, the CDR3 is TGTGCCAGCAGTTTACCTCTTGCTAGCGGGGGTGGAGATACGCAGTATTTT.

V gene TRBV6-1 combines with J gene TRBJ2-7; perhaps TRBD1 as D (6 bases). Germline CDR1 reads MNHNS; CDR2 reads SASEGT. Deletions cut 6 bases from V and 0 bases from J, with 15 bases between. This CDR3 is 15 amino acids long. The CDR3 nucleotides read TGTGCCAGCAGCAAATCCGGGACAAGCTCCTACGAGCAGTACTTC. Protein sequence: CASSKSGTSSYEQYF.

This clonotype was detected a few times. The chain carries TRBV7-9 and TRBJ2-4, with a tentative D call TRBD1 (6 bases). V was shortened by 5 bases and J by 0 bases, with 17 bases between the two germline ends. CDR1 and CDR2 (germline): SEHNR, FQNEAQ (reference sequence). This CDR3 has 17 amino acids. CDR3 amino acids: CASSLTGSLLAKNIQYF. CDR3 DNA sequence: TGTGCCAGCAGCCTCACAGGGAGCTTACTAGCCAAAAACATTCAGTACTTC.

This clonotype was counted only a few times. This sequence joins TRBV24-1 and TRBJ2-1; D is possibly TRBD2 (5 bases). CDR3 length equals 15 residues. Per the germline V gene, CDR1 is KGHDR and CDR2 is SFDVKD. Trimming took 4 bases from V and 7 from J, leaving 16 bases between them. CDR3 sequence reads: CATSDNGDGVNEQFF. DNA for the CDR3: TGTGCCACCAGTGACAACGGAGACGGGGTTAATGAGCAGTTCTTC.

The genes are TRBV28 and TRBJ1-5; D perhaps matches TRBD1 (5 bases). The V and J ends lost 7 bases and 0 bases respectively, with 10 bases between them. Per the germline V gene, CDR1 is MDHEN and CDR2 is SYDVKM. This CDR3 region has 14 residues. The CDR3 DNA is TGTGCCAGCACCTATGACAGTAGCAATCAGCCCCAGCATTTT. It specifies CASTYDSSNQPQHF.

This clonotype was detected only once. No conserved phenylalanine or tryptophan ends this CDR3, so it is likely a read error. The V call is TRBV7-2, the J call TRBJ1-3; D gene uncertain. The CDR3 is 13 residues long. Between the trimmed V and J ends, which lost 5 bases and 4 bases, there was a span of 9 bases. CDR1 SGHTA and CDR2 FQGNSA come from the germline V gene. The CDR3 nucleotides read TGTGCCAGCAGCCCTACTACCGGAAACACCATATATGTT. This translates into CASSPTTGNTIYV.

This clonotype came up a few times. This chain uses TRBV6-5 with TRBJ1-5, with TRBD1 as a possible D gene (5 bases). This CDR3 has 17 residues. The V gene's germline CDR1 is MNHEY and CDR2 SVGAGI. V lost 2 bases to trimming and J lost 9 bases, with 23 bases between them. CDR3 sequence (DNA): TGTGCCAGCAGTTACCGTGCGGGGGGGACGGACGGTGGGCCCCAGCATTTT. Its protein is CASSYRAGGTDGGPQHF.

The rearrangement uses TRBV29-1 and TRBJ1-1, with 7 bases fitting TRBD1. Germline trimming cut 2 bases from V and 1 base from J; bases unmatched to any gene: 7. The germline V gene has CDR1 SQVTM and CDR2 ANQGSEA. The CDR3 covers 15 residues. CDR3 DNA sequence: TGCAGCGTTGAAAGGGACAGCTTCAAGAACACTGAAGCTTTCTTT. Protein sequence: CSVERDSFKNTEAFF.

This rearrangement joins TRBV10-3 to TRBJ2-1, with 7 bases aligning to TRBD2. After removal of 8 bases from V and 1 base from J, the junction contained 8 bases not matched to a gene. The germline gives CDR1 ENHRY, CDR2 SYGVKD. The CDR3 has 15 residues. The chain's CDR3 is CAIGSSGNSYNEQFF. The CDR3 region has the DNA TGTGCCATCGGATCTAGCGGTAATTCCTACAATGAGCAGTTCTTC.

The chain uses TRBV5-6 and TRBJ2-2; TRBD2 is a possible D gene (6 bases). V lost 4 bases and J lost 0, with 19 bases in between. This CDR3 has 18 amino acids. CDR1 SGHDT and CDR2 YYEEEE come from the germline V gene. In nucleotides, the CDR3 is TGTGCCAGCAGCCCGGTCGGGGGTGTGGGGGCGAACACCGGGGAGCTGTTTTTT. Protein product: CASSPVGGVGANTGELFF.

This clonotype was seen a handful of times. The chain combines TRBV6-1 with TRBJ2-7; possibly TRBD2 for D (7 bases). Germline assignment: CDR1 MNHNS and CDR2 SASEGT. This CDR3 region has 13 residues. Trimming stripped 8 bases from V and 1 base from J, with 12 bases between. CDR3 amino acids: CASGEGQSYEQYF. DNA of the CDR3: TGTGCCAGCGGGGAGGGACAATCCTACGAGCAGTACTTC.

V and J are TRBV3-1 and TRBJ1-5; 7 bases agree with TRBD1. Unmatched junction bases numbered 9, after V lost 1 base and J lost 6 bases. This CDR3 contains 16 residues. Germline loops: CDR1 LGHDT, CDR2 YNNKEL (reference sequence). The CDR3 DNA reads TGTGCCAGCAGCCAAGCCAATTCAGGGGGATCTCAGCCCCAGCATTTT. Its translation is CASSQANSGGSQPQHF.

The V gene is TRBV12-3 or TRBV12-4, the J gene TRBJ2-4; a weak D match, TRBD2 (5 bases). CDR3 length: 14 residues. Trimming removed 3 bases at V and 2 bases at J, with 8 bases between. The CDR3 DNA sequence: TGTGCCAGCAGTTTCGGGATGTCCAAAAACATTCAGTACTTC. This codes for CASSFGMSKNIQYF.

V gene TRBV29-1 combines with J gene TRBJ2-5; D unresolved. Germline assignment: CDR1 SQVTM and CDR2 ANQGSEA. The length of the CDR3 is 11 residues. V was cut by 3 bases and J by 5 bases, with 7 bases left in between. The CDR3 bases are TGCAGCGTTGACTTGATTGAGACCCAGTACTTC. It specifies CSVDLIETQYF.

The rearrangement uses TRBV20-1 and TRBJ2-1; 8 nucleotides match TRBD2. The CDR3 has 15 residues. With V trimmed by 6 bases and J by 0 bases, 7 bases remained unmatched. Germline-derived CDR1 and CDR2 are DFQATT and SNEGSKA (reference sequence). CDR3 sequence reads: CSADRLAGSYNEQFF. For the CDR3, the DNA is TGCAGTGCGGACCGGCTAGCGGGCTCCTACAATGAGCAGTTCTTC.

The chain joins TRBV7-9 to TRBJ2-7; 7 bases map to TRBD1. This CDR3 has 14 residues. V was clipped by 3 bases and J by 5 bases; unmatched bases: 7. CDR1 SEHNR and CDR2 FQNEAQ come from the germline V gene (reference sequence). As DNA, the CDR3 is TGTGCCAGCAGCTTTGACAGGGCAGCGAACGAGCAGTACTTC. Amino acids: CASSFDRAANEQYF.

This sequence joins TRBV2 and TRBJ2-1, with 7 bases aligning to TRBD1. The length of the CDR3 is 18 residues. The J segment lost 0 bases and the V segment lost 6 bases, leaving 14 bases of the junction unmatched. CDR1 SNHLY and CDR2 FYNNEI come from the germline V gene. The DNA for the CDR3 is TGTGCCAGCAGCTCGCTAATAGGGGGCCCAAGCTCCTACAATGAGCAGTTCTTC. Translated: CASSSLIGGPSSYNEQFF.

This clonotype has only a few counts. The chain is built from TRBV10-3 and TRBJ2-7; TRBD2 aligns across 7 bases. Per the germline V gene, CDR1 is ENHRY and CDR2 is SYGVKD. With V trimmed by 3 bases and J by 4 bases, 12 bases remained unmatched. This CDR3 comprises 16 residues. The CDR3 bases are TGTGCCATCAGTGACCCAGTTGGCGGGAGTGTGTACGAGCAGTACTTC. This sequence encodes CAISDPVGGSVYEQYF.

The chain links TRBV28 to TRBJ2-5; no clear D gene. The CDR3 extends over 14 amino acids. Per germline, CDR1 MDHEN and CDR2 SYDVKM. V lost 3 bases to trimming and J lost 4 bases, with 12 bases between them. This CDR3 reads CASSLRRSLETQYF. CDR3 in DNA: TGTGCCAGCAGTTTGAGGCGCAGTTTAGAGACCCAGTACTTC.

This clonotype has more than one count but fewer than ten. The V and J genes are TRBV5-4 and TRBJ2-2; 8 bases fit TRBD1. J was trimmed by 4 bases and V by 4 bases; bases with no gene match: 9. Germline loops: CDR1 SGHNT, CDR2 YYREEE (reference sequence). This CDR3 region has 16 residues. The DNA of the CDR3 is TGTGCCAGCAGCCCCGGGACAGGCCATGTCACCGGGGAGCTGTTTTTT. The encoded protein is CASSPGTGHVTGELFF. The variable domain in full, with the rest retrieved from reference TRBV5-4 and TRBJ2-2, is ETGVTQSPTHLIKTRGQQVTLRCSSQSGHNTVSWYQQALGQGPQFIFQYYREEENGRGNFPPRFSGLQFPNYSSELNVNALELDDSALYLCASSPGTGHVTGELFFGEGSRLTVL.

This clonotype appeared once. The chain carries TRBV5-1 and TRBJ2-7, with D possibly TRBD2 on 5 matching bases. Trimming stripped 0 bases from V and 7 bases from J, with 11 bases between. Per the germline V gene, CDR1 is SGHRS and CDR2 is YFSETQ. This CDR3 spans 13 amino acids. This chain's CDR3 is CASSLGATGEQYF. Written as DNA, the CDR3 is TGCGCCAGCAGCTTGGGAGCGACGGGGGAGCAGTACTTC.

The V gene is TRBV19, the J gene TRBJ1-2; D is unclear. Deletions cut 6 bases from V and 9 bases from J, with 14 bases between. This CDR3 spans 12 amino acids. Germline assignment: CDR1 LNHDA and CDR2 SQIVND (reference sequence). The CDR3 DNA reads as TGTGCCAGTAGCCGAGACTACAATCGCTACACCTTC. This codes for CASSRDYNRYTF.

This chain uses TRBV7-2 with TRBJ1-6; 9 bases are a match to TRBD1. Germline values: CDR1 SGHTA, CDR2 FQGNSA. After removal of 4 bases from V and 7 bases from J, the junction contained 5 bases not matched to a gene. CDR3 length: 15 residues. The DNA of the CDR3 is TGTGCCAGCAGCTCCTGGGACAGGGCGAATTCACCCCTCCACTTT. Protein: CASSSWDRANSPLHF.

The sample holds a few counts of this clonotype. In DNA form, the CDR3 reads TGTGCCAGCAGCTCCCCTACGGGACCGCGCTACGAGCAGTACTTC. Amino acids: CASSSPTGPRYEQYF. The chain is built from TRBV12-3 or TRBV12-4 and TRBJ2-7; TRBD1 or TRBD2 may be the D gene (5 bases each). This CDR3 is 15 amino acids long. Trimming shortened V by 6 bases and J by 3 bases, and 18 bases separated the two germline ends.